This T cell receptor beta chain was recorded in a study of read filtering for tumor transcriptome and immune sequencing. In the study overall: Mean patient age was approximately 71 years, range roughly 40 to 80; 17 male, about 15 female.

The CDR3 has 13 residues. Germline V gene lookup returns CDR1 SQVTM and CDR2 ANQGSEA. The ends lost 7 bases at V and 3 bases at J; junction bases unmatched: 5. This clonotype has ten or more counts. The library was built from roughly 400 ng RNA with molecular barcoded adaptors for alpha/delta and beta/gamma chains. TCRdb re-derived calls from the reads in MiXCR, one entry per CDR3 protein. Here the sample spans about 9,200 distinct CDR3 sequences, about 16% being singletons. Input material: a population of CD138-negative cells sorted from bone marrow. The source is a donor aged 40 or over with multiple myeloma. This rearrangement joins TRBV29-1 to TRBJ1-4, with TRBD1 identical over 7 bases. The CDR3 reads CSARQGPNEKLFF. The CDR3 coding sequence is TGCAGCGCCAGACAGGGTCCTAATGAAAAACTGTTTTTT.